This TCR beta chain was sequenced in a study of OX40 agonist ivuxolimab in advanced cancers. At the level of the whole study: The costimulatory receptor OX40 (CD134) was targeted by ivuxolimab, a fully human IgG2 agonistic monoclonal antibody. Intravenous ivuxolimab was administered to patients every 2 weeks at six dose levels: 0.01, 0.1, 0.3, 1.5, 3 and 10 mg/kg. Of the 50 or so patients in dose escalation, about 20 had hepatocellular carcinoma, some 15 had melanoma, 9 had renal cell carcinoma and 9 had head and neck cancer. In the dose-escalation cohort, around four fifths of patients were male, and the mean age was approximately 55 years, with a range of about 23 to 80. Prior anti-PD-1, anti-PD-L1 or anti-CTLA-4 therapy was permitted, and checkpoint inhibitors had been received by about 36% of dose-escalation patients. Three dose-escalation patients achieved partial responses, one with hepatocellular carcinoma and two with cutaneous melanoma. The purpose of peripheral TCRbeta sequencing was to test whether ivuxolimab changed TCR sequence diversity and led to clonal T-cell expansion. The monotherapy dose-escalation portion (N = 52 patients) of the phase I ivuxolimab trial is reported in the paper.

Patients with a history of autoimmune disease or receiving systemic immunosuppression were excluded from the trial. Peripheral blood for TCR sequencing was collected from all dose cohorts at baseline, on cycle 4 day 1, and on cycle 7 day 1. Samples were obtained from an open-label, multicenter, first-in-human phase I dose-escalation trial of ivuxolimab. Adults with locally advanced or metastatic melanoma, renal cell, hepatocellular, or head and neck squamous cell carcinoma were enrolled in the trial. Before TCR sequencing, CD4+ and CD8+ T cells were separately sorted from peripheral blood. On the study overall, not on this receptor specifically: In partial responders in the 0.1-3.0 mg/kg groups, normalized peripheral clonal expansion was found to be among the lowest, especially among CD8+ T cells. After ivuxolimab, expanded clones were on average more numerous among CD8+ T cells than among CD4+ T cells. Antigen specificity was not determined for the clonally expanded peripheral T cells. At doses of 0.1 to 3.0 mg/kg, clonal expansion of both CD4+ and CD8+ T cells in blood was seen between baseline and week 6. Low levels of normalized T-cell clonal expansion were also seen in some nonresponding patients.

Genomic DNA was isolated from the sorted cells so that the TCRbeta CDR3 region could be sequenced. The immunoSEQ Assay was used for sequencing of TCRbeta CDR3 regions. The clones in this table, taken by TCRdb from immuneACCESS, are in-frame only. Not every clone is retained; where verified, under half of the shortfall comes from an unresolved V gene, and the cause of the rest is unknown. Within this sample are approximately 74,000 clones, with around 80% of them counted one time only. Of the sample, more than 4.5% is held by the ten largest clones. A note on this clone: The target of this receptor is not known. No much larger clonotype is one base removed from it; base qualities were not supplied.

Trimming takes 1 base off V and 6 bases off J; junction bases not matched to a gene: 6. The CDR3, cysteine through phenylalanine, is 15 amino acids long. This entry keeps only the CDR3 DNA: 45 bases, framed from base 1. CDR1 and CDR2 are read off the germline V gene as MNHNS and SASEGT. The sequence came from an adult with an advanced solid tumor such as melanoma, head and neck, liver or kidney cancer. The sequenced sample was CD4+ or CD8+ T cells sorted from blood, obtained in a trial of the OX40 agonist ivuxolimab. The receptor chain draws on TRBV6-1 and TRBJ2-1; a stretch of 7 junction bases matches TRBD2. The CDR3 reads CASSEVGGRFNEQFF. The DNA is TGTGCCAGCAGTGAAGTGGGCGGGAGATTCAATGAGCAGTTCTTC.